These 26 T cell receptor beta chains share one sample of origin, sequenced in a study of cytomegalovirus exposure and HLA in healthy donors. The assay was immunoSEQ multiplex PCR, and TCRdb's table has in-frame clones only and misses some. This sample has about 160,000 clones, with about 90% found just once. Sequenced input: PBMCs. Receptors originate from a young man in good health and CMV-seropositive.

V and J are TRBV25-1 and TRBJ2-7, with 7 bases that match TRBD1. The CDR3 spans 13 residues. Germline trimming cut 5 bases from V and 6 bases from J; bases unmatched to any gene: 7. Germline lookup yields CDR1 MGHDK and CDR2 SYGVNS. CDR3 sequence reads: CASSPGQNSEQYF. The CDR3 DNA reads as TGTGCCAGCAGTCCGGGACAGAATAGCGAGCAGTACTTC.

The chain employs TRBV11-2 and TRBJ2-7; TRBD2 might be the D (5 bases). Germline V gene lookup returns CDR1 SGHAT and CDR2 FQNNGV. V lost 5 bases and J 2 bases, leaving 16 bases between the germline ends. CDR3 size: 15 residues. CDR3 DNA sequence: TGTGCCAGCAGCCCAGAGGGCCGAGTCCCCTACGAGCAGTACTTC. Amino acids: CASSPEGRVPYEQYF.

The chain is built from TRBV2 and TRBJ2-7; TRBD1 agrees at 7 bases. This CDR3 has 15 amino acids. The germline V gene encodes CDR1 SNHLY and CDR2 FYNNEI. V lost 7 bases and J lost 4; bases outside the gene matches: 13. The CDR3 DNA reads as TGTGCCAGCAAAACCGAAGGGGGCGCCGGGTACGAGCAGTACTTC. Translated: CASKTEGGAGYEQYF.

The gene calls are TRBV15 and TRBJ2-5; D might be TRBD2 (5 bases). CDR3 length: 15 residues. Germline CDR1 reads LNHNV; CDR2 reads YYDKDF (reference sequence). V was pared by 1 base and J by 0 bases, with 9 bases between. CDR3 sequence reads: CATSRVGGYQETQYF. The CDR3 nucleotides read TGTGCCACCAGCAGAGTGGGCGGGTACCAAGAGACCCAGTACTTC.

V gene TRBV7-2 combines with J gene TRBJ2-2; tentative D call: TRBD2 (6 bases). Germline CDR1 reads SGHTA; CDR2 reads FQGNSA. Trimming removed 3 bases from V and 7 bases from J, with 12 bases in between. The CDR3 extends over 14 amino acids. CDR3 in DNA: TGTGCCAGCAGCTTGGAGGGATTTAGCGGGGAGCTGTTTTTT. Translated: CASSLEGFSGELFF. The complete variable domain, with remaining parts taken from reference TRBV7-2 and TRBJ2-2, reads GAGVSQSPSNKVTEKGKDVELRCDPISGHTALYWYRQSLGQGLEFLIYFQGNSAPDKSGLPSDRFSAERTGGSVSTLTIQRTQQEDSAVYLCASSLEGFSGELFFGEGSRLTVL.

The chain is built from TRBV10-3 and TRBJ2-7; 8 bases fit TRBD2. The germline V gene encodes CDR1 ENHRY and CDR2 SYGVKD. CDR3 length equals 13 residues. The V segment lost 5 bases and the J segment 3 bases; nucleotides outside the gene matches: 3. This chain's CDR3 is CAISMGLGYEQYF. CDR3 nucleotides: TGTGCCATCAGTATGGGACTAGGCTACGAGCAGTACTTC.

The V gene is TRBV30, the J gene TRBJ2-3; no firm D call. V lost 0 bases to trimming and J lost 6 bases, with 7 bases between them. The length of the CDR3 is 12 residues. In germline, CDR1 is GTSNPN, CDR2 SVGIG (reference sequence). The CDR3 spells CAWSVRGDTQYF. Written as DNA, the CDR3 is TGTGCCTGGAGTGTACGCGGCGATACGCAGTATTTT.

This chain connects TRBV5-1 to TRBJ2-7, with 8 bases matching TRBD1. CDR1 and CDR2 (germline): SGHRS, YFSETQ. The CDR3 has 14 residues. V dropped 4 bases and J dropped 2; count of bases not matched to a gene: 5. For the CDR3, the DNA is TGCGCCAGCAGCAGCGGACAGGGCCCCTACGAGCAGTACTTC. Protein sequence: CASSSGQGPYEQYF.

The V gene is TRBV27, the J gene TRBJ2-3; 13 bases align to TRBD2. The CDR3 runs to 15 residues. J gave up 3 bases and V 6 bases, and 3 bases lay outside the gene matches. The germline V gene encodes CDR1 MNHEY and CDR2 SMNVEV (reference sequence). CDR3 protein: CASRRTSGSTDTQYF. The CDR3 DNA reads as TGTGCCAGCAGACGGACTAGCGGGAGTACAGATACGCAGTATTTT.

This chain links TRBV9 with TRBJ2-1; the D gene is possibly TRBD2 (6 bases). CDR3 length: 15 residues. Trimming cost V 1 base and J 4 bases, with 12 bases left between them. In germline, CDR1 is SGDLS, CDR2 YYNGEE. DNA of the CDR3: TGTGCCAGCAGCGTAAGAATAGCGGAGTACAATGAGCAGTTCTTC. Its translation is CASSVRIAEYNEQFF.

The CDR3 loop reads CASSLGDRPTNEKLFF. The CDR3 DNA follows: TGTGCCAGCAGCTTAGGTGACAGGCCAACTAATGAAAAACTGTTTTTT. V usage is TRBV7-9 and J usage is TRBJ1-4; D is possibly TRBD1 (6 bases). The CDR3 loop spans 16 amino acids. Germline CDR1 SEHNR, CDR2 FQNEAQ (reference sequence). With 1 base removed from V and 0 bases from J, the gap between germline ends came to 9 bases.

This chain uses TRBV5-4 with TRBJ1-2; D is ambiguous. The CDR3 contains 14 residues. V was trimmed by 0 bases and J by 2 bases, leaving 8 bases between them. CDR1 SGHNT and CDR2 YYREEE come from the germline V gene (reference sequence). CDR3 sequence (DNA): TGTGCCAGCAGCTTGGCCTCGACAAACTATGGCTACACCTTC. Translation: CASSLASTNYGYTF. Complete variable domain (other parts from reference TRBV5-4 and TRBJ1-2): ETGVTQSPTHLIKTRGQQVTLRCSSQSGHNTVSWYQQALGQGPQFIFQYYREEENGRGNFPPRFSGLQFPNYSSELNVNALELDDSALYLCASSLASTNYGYTFGSGTRLTVV.

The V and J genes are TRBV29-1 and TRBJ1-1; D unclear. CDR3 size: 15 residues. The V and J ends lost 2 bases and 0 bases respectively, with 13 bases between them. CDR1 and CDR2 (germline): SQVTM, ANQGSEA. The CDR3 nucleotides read TGCAGCGTTGAACCGAGGGAGATGATGAACACTGAAGCTTTCTTT. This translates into CSVEPREMMNTEAFF. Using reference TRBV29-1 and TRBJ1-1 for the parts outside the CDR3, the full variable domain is SAVISQKPSRDICQRGTSLTIQCQVDSQVTMMFWYRQQPGQSLTLIATANQGSEATYESGFVIDKFPISRPNLTFSTLTVSNMSPEDSSIYLCSVEPREMMNTEAFFGQGTRLTVV.

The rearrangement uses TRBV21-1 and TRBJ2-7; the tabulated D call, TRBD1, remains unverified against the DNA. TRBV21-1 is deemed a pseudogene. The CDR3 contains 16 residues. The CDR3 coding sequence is TGTGCCAGCAGCAAAGAGGTCAGGGGGCTTTCTTACGAGCAGTACTTC. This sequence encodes CASSKEVRGLSYEQYF.

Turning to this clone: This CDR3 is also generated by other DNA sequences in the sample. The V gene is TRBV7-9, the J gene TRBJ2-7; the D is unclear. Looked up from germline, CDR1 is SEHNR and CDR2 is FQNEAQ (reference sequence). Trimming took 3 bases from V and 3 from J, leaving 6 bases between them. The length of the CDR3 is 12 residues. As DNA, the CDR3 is TGTGCCAGCAGCTTTTCGGGCTACGAGCAGTACTTC. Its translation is CASSFSGYEQYF.

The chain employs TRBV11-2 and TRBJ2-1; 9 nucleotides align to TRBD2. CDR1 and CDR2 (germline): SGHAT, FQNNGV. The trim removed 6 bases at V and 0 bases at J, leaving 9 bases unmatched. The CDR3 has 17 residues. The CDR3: CASSRGAGGLSYNEQFF. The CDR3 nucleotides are TGTGCCAGCAGTAGAGGCGCGGGAGGGCTCTCCTACAATGAGCAGTTCTTC.

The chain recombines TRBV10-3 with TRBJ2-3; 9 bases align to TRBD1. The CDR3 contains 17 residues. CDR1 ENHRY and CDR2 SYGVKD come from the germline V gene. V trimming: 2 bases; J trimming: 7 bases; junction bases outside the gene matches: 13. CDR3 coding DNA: TGTGCCATCAGTGAGGGTGGACAGGGGCCGCCTAGTCATACGCAGTATTTT. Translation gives CAISEGGQGPPSHTQYF.

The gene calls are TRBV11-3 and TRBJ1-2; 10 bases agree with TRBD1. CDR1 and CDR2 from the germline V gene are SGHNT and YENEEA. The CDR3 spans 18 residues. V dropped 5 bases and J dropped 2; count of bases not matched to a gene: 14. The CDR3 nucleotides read TGTGCCAGCAGCCCAGACCTCAAACCGGGACAGGGGAACTATGGCTACACCTTC. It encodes CASSPDLKPGQGNYGYTF.

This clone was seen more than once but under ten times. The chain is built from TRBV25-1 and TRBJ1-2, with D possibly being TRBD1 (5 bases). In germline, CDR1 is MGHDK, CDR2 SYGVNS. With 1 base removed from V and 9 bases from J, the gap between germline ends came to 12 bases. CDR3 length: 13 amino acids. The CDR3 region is CASSESGISSYTF. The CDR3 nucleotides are TGTGCCAGCAGTGAATCAGGGATTTCTAGCTACACCTTC.

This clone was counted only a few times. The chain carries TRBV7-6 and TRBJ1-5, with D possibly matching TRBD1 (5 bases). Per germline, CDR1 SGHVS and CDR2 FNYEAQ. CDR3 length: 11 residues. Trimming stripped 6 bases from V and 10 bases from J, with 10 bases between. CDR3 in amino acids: CASSPQGPQHF. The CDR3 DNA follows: TGTGCCAGCAGTCCCCAGGGTCCCCAGCATTTT.

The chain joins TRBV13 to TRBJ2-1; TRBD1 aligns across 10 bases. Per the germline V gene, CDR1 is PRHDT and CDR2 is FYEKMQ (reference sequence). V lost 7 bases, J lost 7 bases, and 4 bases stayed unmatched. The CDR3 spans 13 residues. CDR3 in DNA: TGTGCCAGCACTTCGGGACAGGGGAATGAGCAGTTCTTC. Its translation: CASTSGQGNEQFF.

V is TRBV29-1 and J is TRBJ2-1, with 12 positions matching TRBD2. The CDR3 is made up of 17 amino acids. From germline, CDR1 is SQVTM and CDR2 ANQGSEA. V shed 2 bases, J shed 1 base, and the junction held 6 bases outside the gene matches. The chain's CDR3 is CSVEIPLAGGSYNEQFF. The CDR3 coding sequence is TGCAGCGTTGAAATCCCACTAGCGGGAGGTTCCTACAATGAGCAGTTCTTC.

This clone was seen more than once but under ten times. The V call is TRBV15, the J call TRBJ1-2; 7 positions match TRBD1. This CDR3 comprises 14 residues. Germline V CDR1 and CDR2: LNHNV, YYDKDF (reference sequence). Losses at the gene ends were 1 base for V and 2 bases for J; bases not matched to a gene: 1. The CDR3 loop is CATSRVTGNYGYTF. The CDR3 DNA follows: TGTGCCACCAGCAGAGTGACAGGGAACTATGGCTACACCTTC.

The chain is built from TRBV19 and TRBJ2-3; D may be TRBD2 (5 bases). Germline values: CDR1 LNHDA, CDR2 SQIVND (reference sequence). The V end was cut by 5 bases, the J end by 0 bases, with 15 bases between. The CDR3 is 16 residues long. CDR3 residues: CASSGIAQTSTDTQYF. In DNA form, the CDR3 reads TGTGCCAGTAGTGGAATAGCGCAAACTAGCACAGATACGCAGTATTTT.

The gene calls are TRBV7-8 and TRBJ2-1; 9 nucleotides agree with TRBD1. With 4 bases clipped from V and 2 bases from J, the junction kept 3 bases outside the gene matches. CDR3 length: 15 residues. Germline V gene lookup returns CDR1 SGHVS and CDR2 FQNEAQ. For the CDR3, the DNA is TGTGCCAGCAGCTCCGGGACAGGGACCTACAATGAGCAGTTCTTC. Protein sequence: CASSSGTGTYNEQFF.

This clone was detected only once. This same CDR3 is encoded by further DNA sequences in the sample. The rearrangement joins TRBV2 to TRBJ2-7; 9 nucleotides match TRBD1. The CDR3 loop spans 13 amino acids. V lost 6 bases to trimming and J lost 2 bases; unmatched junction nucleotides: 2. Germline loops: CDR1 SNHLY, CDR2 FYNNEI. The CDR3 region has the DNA TGTGCCAGCAGGGGACAGGGAGCCTACGAGCAGTACTTC. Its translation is CASRGQGAYEQYF.